This T cell receptor (beta chain) was obtained from a study of radiation and T cells in renal cell carcinoma. Study as a whole: Nephrectomy followed 15 Gy stereotactic body radiation by 4 weeks. General observations from the study: Without pretreatment biopsies, baseline tumor clonotype presence was undetermined.

As regards this clone: Its antigen is currently unknown.

Specified time point: baseline pretreatment blood. Documented treatment: 15 Gy SBRT to primary tumor, nephrectomy 4 weeks later. Clear cell pathology was present in this patient's renal cell carcinoma. Germline V CDR1 and CDR2: LNHDA, SQIVND (reference sequence). This CDR3 spans 15 amino acids. V gave up 3 bases and J gave up 2 bases, with 12 bases separating them. Method: immunoSEQ multiplex PCR; TCRdb's copy keeps in-frame clones and lacks some. This table has 95,000 to 150,000 clones, around 80% appearing once. The V gene is TRBV19, the J gene TRBJ2-3, with D possibly called TRBD1 or TRBD2 (5 bases each). This TCR was recovered from a woman aged 55-75 years with renal cell carcinoma. The specimen was blood, collected from a patient whose treatment included radiotherapy and nephrectomy. This CDR3 reads CASSIWGSATDTQYF. CDR3 nucleotides: TGTGCCAGTAGTATTTGGGGGTCCGCCACAGATACGCAGTATTTT.